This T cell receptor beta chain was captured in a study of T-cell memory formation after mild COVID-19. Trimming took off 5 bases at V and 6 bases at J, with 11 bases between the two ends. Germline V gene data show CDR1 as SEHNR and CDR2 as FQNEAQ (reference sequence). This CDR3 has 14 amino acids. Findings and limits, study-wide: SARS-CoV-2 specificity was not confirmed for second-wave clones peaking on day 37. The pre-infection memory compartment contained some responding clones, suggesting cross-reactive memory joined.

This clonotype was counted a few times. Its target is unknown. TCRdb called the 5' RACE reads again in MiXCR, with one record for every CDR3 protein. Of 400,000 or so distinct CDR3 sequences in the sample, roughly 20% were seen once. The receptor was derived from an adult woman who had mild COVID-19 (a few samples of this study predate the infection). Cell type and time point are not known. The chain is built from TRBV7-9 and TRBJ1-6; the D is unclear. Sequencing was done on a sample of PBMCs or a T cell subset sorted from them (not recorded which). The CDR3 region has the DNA TGTGCCAGCAGCCTTCGTAGTGGTAATTCACCCCTCCACTTT. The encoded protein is CASSLRSGNSPLHF.